This section outlines one T cell receptor beta chain sequence together with its context. The CDR3 covers 12 residues. Trimming removed 7 bases from V and 7 bases from J; junction bases left unmatched: 4. Germline V gene data show CDR1 as MNHEY and CDR2 as SMNVEV (reference sequence). The entry originates in a study of somatic mutations in cytotoxic T cells in rheumatoid arthritis. Across the whole study: Peripheral blood samples of roughly 29 ml EDTA were taken from patients directly after diagnosis and before treatment.

Here immunoSEQ multiplex PCR was the method, and the copy in TCRdb shows in-frame clones only, minus some. The sample lists tens of thousands of clones, about 82% occurring once. The rearrangement links TRBV27 to TRBJ2-1; 7 bases agree with TRBD1. Sequencing was carried out using CD8+ T cells sorted from blood. The TCR originated in an adult with rheumatoid arthritis. This chain's CDR3 is CASTTGENEQFF. The CDR3, as DNA: TGTGCCAGCACAACAGGGGAAAATGAGCAGTTCTTC.